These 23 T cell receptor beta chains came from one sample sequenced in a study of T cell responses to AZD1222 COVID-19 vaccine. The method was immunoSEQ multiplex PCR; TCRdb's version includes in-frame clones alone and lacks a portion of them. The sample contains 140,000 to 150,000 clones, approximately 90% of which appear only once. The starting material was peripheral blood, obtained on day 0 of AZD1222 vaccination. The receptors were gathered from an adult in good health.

CDR3 bases: TGTGCCAGTAGTAGGGGGGATTTCGCAGATACGCAGTATTTT. It yields the protein CASSRGDFADTQYF. This chain links TRBV19 with TRBJ2-3; D possibly corresponds to TRBD2 (6 bases). V gave up 4 bases and J gave up 4 bases, with 12 bases separating them. Looked up from germline, CDR1 is LNHDA and CDR2 is SQIVND (reference sequence). CDR3 length equals 14 residues.

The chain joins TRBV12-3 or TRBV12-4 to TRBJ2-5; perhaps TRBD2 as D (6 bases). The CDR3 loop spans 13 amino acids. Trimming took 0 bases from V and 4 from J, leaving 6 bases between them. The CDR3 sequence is CASSLARGETQYF. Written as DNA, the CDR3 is TGTGCCAGCAGTTTAGCGCGGGGAGAGACCCAGTACTTC.

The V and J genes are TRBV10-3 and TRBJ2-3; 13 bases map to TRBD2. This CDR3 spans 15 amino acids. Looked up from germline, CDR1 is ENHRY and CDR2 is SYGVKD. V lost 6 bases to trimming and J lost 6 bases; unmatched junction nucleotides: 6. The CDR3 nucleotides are TGTGCCATCAGCCAGACTAGCGGGGGGACGGATACGCAGTATTTT. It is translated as CAISQTSGGTDTQYF.

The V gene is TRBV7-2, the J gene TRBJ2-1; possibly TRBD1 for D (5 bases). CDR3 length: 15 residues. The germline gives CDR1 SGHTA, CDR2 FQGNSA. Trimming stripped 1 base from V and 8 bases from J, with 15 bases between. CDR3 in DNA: TGTGCCAGCAGCTTAGATCCAGCTGGGGCGTATGAGCAGTTCTTC. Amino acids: CASSLDPAGAYEQFF.

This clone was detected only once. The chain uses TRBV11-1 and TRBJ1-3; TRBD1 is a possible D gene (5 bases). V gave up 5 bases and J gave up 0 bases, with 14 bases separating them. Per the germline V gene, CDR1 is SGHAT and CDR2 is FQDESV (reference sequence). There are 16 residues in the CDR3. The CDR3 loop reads CASSVMGRHSGNTIYF. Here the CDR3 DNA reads TGTGCCAGCAGCGTAATGGGACGTCACTCTGGAAACACCATATATTTT. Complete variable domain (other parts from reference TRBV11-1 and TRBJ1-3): EAEVAQSPRYKITEKSQAVAFWCDPISGHATLYWYRQILGQGPELLVQFQDESVVDDSQLPKDRFSAERLKGVDSTLKIQPAELGDSAMYLCASSVMGRHSGNTIYFGEGSWLTVV.

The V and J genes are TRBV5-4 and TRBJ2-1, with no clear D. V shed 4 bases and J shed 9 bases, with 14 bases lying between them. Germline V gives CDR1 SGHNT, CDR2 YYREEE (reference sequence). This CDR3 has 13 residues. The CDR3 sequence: CASSPDGRAEQFF. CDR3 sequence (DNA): TGTGCCAGCAGCCCCGATGGACGGGCTGAGCAGTTCTTC.

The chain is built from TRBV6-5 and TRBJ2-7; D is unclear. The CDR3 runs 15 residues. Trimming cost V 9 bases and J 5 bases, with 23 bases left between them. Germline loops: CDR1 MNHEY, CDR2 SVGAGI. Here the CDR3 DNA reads TGTGCCAGTGAACGGGCCAGGACCCTACCCAACGAGCAGTACTTC. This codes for CASERARTLPNEQYF.

CDR3 amino acids: CASSGAGETQYF. The CDR3 region has the DNA TGTGCCAGCAGCGGGGCCGGGGAGACCCAGTACTTC. This sequence joins TRBV28 and TRBJ2-5; D is tentatively TRBD1 or TRBD2 (5 bases each). This CDR3 has 12 residues. With 6 bases removed from V and 5 bases from J, the gap between germline ends came to 10 bases. The germline V gene has CDR1 MDHEN and CDR2 SYDVKM.

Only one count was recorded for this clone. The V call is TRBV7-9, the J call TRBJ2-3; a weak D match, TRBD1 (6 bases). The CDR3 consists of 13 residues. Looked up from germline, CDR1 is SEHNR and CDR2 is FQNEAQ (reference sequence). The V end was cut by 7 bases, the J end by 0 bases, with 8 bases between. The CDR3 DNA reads TGTGCCAGCACCCAGGGGAGCACAGATACGCAGTATTTT. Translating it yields CASTQGSTDTQYF.

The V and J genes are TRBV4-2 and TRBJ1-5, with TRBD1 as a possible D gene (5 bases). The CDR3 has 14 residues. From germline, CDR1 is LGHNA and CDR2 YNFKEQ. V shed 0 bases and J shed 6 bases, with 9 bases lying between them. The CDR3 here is CASSQEGGTQPQHF. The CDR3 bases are TGTGCCAGCAGCCAAGAGGGAGGGACTCAGCCCCAGCATTTT.

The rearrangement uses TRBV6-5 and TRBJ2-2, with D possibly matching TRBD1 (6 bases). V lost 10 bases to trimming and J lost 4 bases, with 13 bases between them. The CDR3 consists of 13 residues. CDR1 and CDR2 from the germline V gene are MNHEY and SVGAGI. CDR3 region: CATDRPRTGELFF. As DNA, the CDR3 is TGTGCCACCGACAGGCCCCGCACCGGGGAGCTGTTTTTT.

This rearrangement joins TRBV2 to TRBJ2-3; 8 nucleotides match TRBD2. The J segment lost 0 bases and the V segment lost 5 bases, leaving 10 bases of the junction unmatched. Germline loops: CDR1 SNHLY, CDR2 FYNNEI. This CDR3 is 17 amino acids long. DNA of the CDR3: TGTGCCAGCAGTCCAGGACTCGCGGGGGGTAGCACAGATACGCAGTATTTT. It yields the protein CASSPGLAGGSTDTQYF.

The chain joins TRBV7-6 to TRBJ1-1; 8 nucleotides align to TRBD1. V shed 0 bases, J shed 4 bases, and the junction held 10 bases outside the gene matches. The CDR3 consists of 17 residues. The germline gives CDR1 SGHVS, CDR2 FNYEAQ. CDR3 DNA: TGTGCCAGCAGCTTAGCTGCGCCAGGGGGCGCAGGCACTGAAGCTTTCTTT. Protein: CASSLAAPGGAGTEAFF.

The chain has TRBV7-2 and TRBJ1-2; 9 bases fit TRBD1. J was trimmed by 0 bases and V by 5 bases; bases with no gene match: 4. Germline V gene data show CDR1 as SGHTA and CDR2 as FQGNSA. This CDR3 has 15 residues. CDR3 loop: CASSPDRGTNYGYTF. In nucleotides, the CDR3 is TGTGCCAGCAGCCCAGACAGGGGGACTAACTATGGCTACACCTTC.

As DNA, the CDR3 is TGTGCCAGCAGCCGGACAGGGTTCTTTCAGCCCCAGCATTTT. Translated, it gives CASSRTGFFQPQHF. This chain joins TRBV6-2 or TRBV6-3 and TRBJ1-5; 8 bases line up with TRBD1. The trim removed 6 bases at V and 6 bases at J, leaving 7 bases unmatched. The CDR3 sequence is 14 residues long. Germline assignment: CDR1 MNHEY and CDR2 SVGEGT.

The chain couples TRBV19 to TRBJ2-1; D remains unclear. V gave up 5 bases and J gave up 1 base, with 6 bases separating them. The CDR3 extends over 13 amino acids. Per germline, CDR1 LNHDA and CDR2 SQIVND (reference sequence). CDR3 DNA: TGTGCCAGTAGTCCCCGATCCTACAATGAGCAGTTCTTC. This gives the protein CASSPRSYNEQFF.

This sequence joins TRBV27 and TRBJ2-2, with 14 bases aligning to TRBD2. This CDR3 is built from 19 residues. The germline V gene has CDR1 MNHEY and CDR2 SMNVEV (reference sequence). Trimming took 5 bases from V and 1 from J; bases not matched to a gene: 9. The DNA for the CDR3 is TGTGCCAGCAGTCCTCGGCGGACTAGCGGGAGGCTGAACACCGGGGAGCTGTTTTTT. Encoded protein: CASSPRRTSGRLNTGELFF.

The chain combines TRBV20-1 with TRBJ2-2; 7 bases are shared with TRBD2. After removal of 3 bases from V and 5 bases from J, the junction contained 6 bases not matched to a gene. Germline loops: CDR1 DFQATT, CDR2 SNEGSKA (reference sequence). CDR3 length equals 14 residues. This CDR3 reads CSASRLAETGELFF. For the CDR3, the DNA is TGCAGTGCTAGTCGGCTAGCGGAAACCGGGGAGCTGTTTTTT.

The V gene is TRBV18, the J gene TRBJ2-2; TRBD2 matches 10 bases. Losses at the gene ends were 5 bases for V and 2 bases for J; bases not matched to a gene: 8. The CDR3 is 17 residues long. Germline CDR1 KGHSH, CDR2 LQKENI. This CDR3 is CASSRRTSGVNTGELFF. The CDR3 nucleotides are TGTGCCAGCTCAAGACGGACTAGCGGAGTTAACACCGGGGAGCTGTTTTTT.

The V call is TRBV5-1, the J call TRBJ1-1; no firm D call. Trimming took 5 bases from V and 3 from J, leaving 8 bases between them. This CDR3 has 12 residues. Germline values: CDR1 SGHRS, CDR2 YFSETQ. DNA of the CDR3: TGCGCCAGCAGTACGGGTTACACTGAAGCTTTCTTT. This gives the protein CASSTGYTEAFF.

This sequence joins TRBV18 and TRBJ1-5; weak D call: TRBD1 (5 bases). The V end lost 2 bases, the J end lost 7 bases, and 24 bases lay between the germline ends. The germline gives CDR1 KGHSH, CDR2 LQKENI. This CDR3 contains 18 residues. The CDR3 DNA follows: TGTGCCAGCTCACCAGATATAATGGGGCCCACTAGGATACAGCCCCAGCATTTT. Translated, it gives CASSPDIMGPTRIQPQHF.

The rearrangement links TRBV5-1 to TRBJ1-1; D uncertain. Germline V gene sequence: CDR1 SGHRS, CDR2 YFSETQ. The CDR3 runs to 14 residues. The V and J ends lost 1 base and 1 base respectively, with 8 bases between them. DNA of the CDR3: TGCGCCAGCAGCTTGTTATCACGGAACACTGAAGCTTTCTTT. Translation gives CASSLLSRNTEAFF. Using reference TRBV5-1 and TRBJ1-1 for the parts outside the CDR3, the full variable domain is KAGVTQTPRYLIKTRGQQVTLSCSPISGHRSVSWYQQTPGQGLQFLFEYFSETQRNKGNFPGRFSGRQFSNSRSEMNVSTLELGDSALYLCASSLLSRNTEAFFGQGTRLTVV.

The CDR3 sequence is CASASRGGEPSPNYGYTF. DNA of the CDR3: TGTGCCAGCGCATCGAGGGGGGGCGAACCTTCCCCAAACTATGGCTACACCTTC. V is TRBV27 and J is TRBJ1-2; a weak D match, TRBD1 (6 bases). This CDR3 region has 18 residues. CDR1 is MNHEY, CDR2 SMNVEV, per germline (reference sequence). V lost 8 bases and J lost 2, with 27 bases in between.